These 32 T cell receptor beta chains originate from one sample sequenced in a study of CD8+ T cells in alopecia areata. The authors extracted RNA and reverse transcribed it into cDNA as the sequencing template. TCRdb's copy holds only in-frame clones and misses some; the assay was immunoSEQ multiplex PCR. This repertoire shows approximately 120,000 clones, around 50% found once; its top ten account for about 11%. Input material: NKG2D-low CD8+ T cells sorted from blood. The receptor source for this set is a human donor with alopecia areata.

A few counts support this clone. This chain joins TRBV7-9 and TRBJ2-5, with 7 bases fitting TRBD1. J was trimmed by 0 bases and V by 8 bases; bases with no gene match: 12. The CDR3 has 16 amino acids. Germline values: CDR1 SEHNR, CDR2 FQNEAQ (reference sequence). This CDR3 is CASQMEGGRDQETQYF. Here the CDR3 DNA reads TGTGCCAGCCAGATGGAAGGGGGCAGGGACCAAGAGACCCAGTACTTC.

The table lists this clone with a few counts. The V call is TRBV7-9, the J call TRBJ2-1; unclear D gene. The length of the CDR3 is 13 residues. CDR1 SEHNR and CDR2 FQNEAQ come from the germline V gene (reference sequence). The V end lost 1 base, the J end lost 5 bases, and 6 bases lay between the germline ends. CDR3 bases: TGTGCCAGCAGCTTAGTCGAGGACAATGAGCAGTTCTTC. This sequence encodes CASSLVEDNEQFF.

This chain links TRBV27 with TRBJ1-5; 7 bases match TRBD1. The trim removed 6 bases at V and 3 bases at J, leaving 5 bases unmatched. Germline V CDR1 and CDR2: MNHEY, SMNVEV (reference sequence). This CDR3 spans 14 amino acids. The CDR3: CASRPGQTNQPQHF. The CDR3 DNA sequence: TGTGCCAGCAGACCGGGACAGACCAATCAGCCCCAGCATTTT.

The genes are TRBV27 and TRBJ1-3; D gene ambiguous. Trimming removed 9 bases at V and 0 bases at J, with 9 bases between. The CDR3 loop spans 13 amino acids. Germline V gene sequence: CDR1 MNHEY, CDR2 SMNVEV (reference sequence). CDR3 protein: CASAQGSGNTIYF. In DNA form, the CDR3 reads TGTGCCAGTGCGCAAGGCTCTGGAAACACCATATATTTT.

The rearrangement uses TRBV6-5 and TRBJ2-3; D perhaps matches TRBD1 (7 bases). The CDR3 length is 16 residues. Germline V gives CDR1 MNHEY, CDR2 SVGAGI. Trimming removed 2 bases from V and 2 bases from J, with 14 bases in between. The CDR3 protein is CASSYTRGDPTDTQYF. DNA for the CDR3: TGTGCCAGCAGTTACACCAGGGGGGACCCCACAGATACGCAGTATTTT.

There are a few counts of this clone. DNA of the CDR3: TGTGCCAGCAGTGAGATCGGGGCGGCGAGGGATGGCTACACCTTC. It translates to CASSEIGAARDGYTF. The chain uses TRBV27 and TRBJ1-2, with D possibly matching TRBD1 (5 bases). Germline CDR1 is MNHEY and CDR2 is SMNVEV (reference sequence). With 5 bases removed from V and 6 bases from J, the gap between germline ends came to 19 bases. The CDR3 consists of 15 residues.

The J gene is TRBJ2-3, the V gene TRBV9, with 7 bases aligning to TRBD2. Losses at the gene ends were 6 bases for V and 0 bases for J; bases not matched to a gene: 4. Germline V lookup: CDR1 SGDLS, CDR2 YYNGEE. The CDR3 extends over 14 amino acids. The CDR3 DNA is TGTGCCAGCAACAGCGGGGTTAGCACAGATACGCAGTATTTT. Amino acids: CASNSGVSTDTQYF.

The chain couples TRBV29-1 to TRBJ1-1; D unresolved. V was trimmed by 7 bases and J by 0 bases, leaving 6 bases between them. Germline V gene lookup returns CDR1 SQVTM and CDR2 ANQGSEA. The CDR3 is 11 residues long. CDR3 protein: CSGKMNTEAFF. The CDR3 bases are TGCAGCGGCAAGATGAACACTGAAGCTTTCTTT.

The chain carries TRBV7-2 and TRBJ2-1; TRBD2 matches at 7 bases. CDR3 length: 14 residues. Unmatched junction bases numbered 6, after V lost 5 bases and J lost 5 bases. Germline V gene data show CDR1 as SGHTA and CDR2 as FQGNSA. The CDR3 here is CASSRWGGNNEQFF. CDR3 coding DNA: TGTGCCAGCAGCCGATGGGGGGGAAACAATGAGCAGTTCTTC.

This clone has a handful of counts. The V and J genes are TRBV29-1 and TRBJ2-7; 7 nucleotides agree with TRBD2. The germline CDR1 and CDR2 sequences are SQVTM and ANQGSEA. This CDR3 contains 13 residues. J lost 4 bases, V lost 3 bases, and 6 bases had no gene match. The CDR3 DNA reads TGCAGCGTTGATGGGGGGGAAGTTTACGAGCAGTACTTC. This gives the protein CSVDGGEVYEQYF.

A few counts support this clone. DNA for the CDR3: TGCGCCAGTAACCACCCGGGAGGCTCCCTTACCGAGCAGTACTTC. Translated: CASNHPGGSLTEQYF. The chain joins TRBV4-1 to TRBJ2-7; 7 bases are a match to TRBD2. CDR1 MGHRA and CDR2 YSYEKL come from the germline V gene. The CDR3 has 15 residues. V shed 9 bases and J 6 bases; nucleotides not matched to a gene: 17.

The chain couples TRBV5-6 to TRBJ2-1; 8 nucleotides align to TRBD2. Per the germline V gene, CDR1 is SGHDT and CDR2 is YYEEEE. The CDR3 is 15 amino acids. The junction had 14 bases not matched to a gene; V was cut back by 7 bases and J by 8 bases. The CDR3 here is CASGSGGAAVDEQFF. CDR3 nucleotide sequence: TGTGCCAGCGGATCCGGGGGGGCCGCGGTGGATGAGCAGTTCTTC.

This clone has more than one count but fewer than ten. V and J are TRBV29-1 and TRBJ2-3, with a tentative D call TRBD2 (6 bases). Trimming took off 4 bases at V and 0 bases at J, with 11 bases between the two ends. The CDR3 loop spans 14 amino acids. The V gene's germline CDR1 is SQVTM and CDR2 ANQGSEA. CDR3: CSVAFGGSTDTQYF. In DNA form, the CDR3 reads TGCAGCGTTGCGTTCGGGGGAAGCACAGATACGCAGTATTTT.

The sample holds one count of this clone. This chain joins TRBV29-1 and TRBJ2-7; 10 bases map to TRBD2. The V and J ends lost 6 bases and 5 bases, in that order; junction bases with no gene match: 4. The germline V gene encodes CDR1 SQVTM and CDR2 ANQGSEA. The CDR3 loop spans 12 amino acids. The CDR3 DNA sequence: TGCAGCGTCCCGACTAGCGGGCACGAGCAGTACTTC. Translated, it gives CSVPTSGHEQYF.

The gene calls are TRBV5-1 and TRBJ2-5; unclear D gene. Germline V lookup: CDR1 SGHRS, CDR2 YFSETQ. V lost 4 bases, J lost 4 bases, and 14 bases lay in between. The CDR3 runs to 14 residues. This CDR3 is CASSAWTRRETQYF. CDR3 bases: TGCGCCAGCAGCGCCTGGACCCGCCGAGAGACCCAGTACTTC.

This rearrangement joins TRBV29-1 to TRBJ2-3, with 7 bases lining up with TRBD1. This CDR3 contains 12 residues. The V segment lost 8 bases and the J segment 2 bases; nucleotides outside the gene matches: 4. The germline V gene has CDR1 SQVTM and CDR2 ANQGSEA. For the CDR3, the DNA is TGCAGCCCCGGGACAGCCACAGATACGCAGTATTTT. It translates to CSPGTATDTQYF.

V usage is TRBV29-1 and J usage is TRBJ2-3; D is unclear. Germline assignment: CDR1 SQVTM and CDR2 ANQGSEA. Trimming pared 8 bases from V and 2 bases from J, leaving 11 bases between. The CDR3 is 12 amino acids. The CDR3 sequence is CSRTDDTDTQYF. CDR3 DNA sequence: TGCAGCCGAACCGACGACACAGATACGCAGTATTTT.

The rearrangement uses TRBV30 and TRBJ1-1; no clear D gene. The CDR3 has 13 residues. Germline loops: CDR1 GTSNPN, CDR2 SVGIG (reference sequence). Deletions cut 1 base from V and 0 bases from J, with 6 bases between. CDR3 nucleotides: TGTGCCTGGAGTGAGGACGTGAACACTGAAGCTTTCTTT. It translates to CAWSEDVNTEAFF.

The chain has TRBV4-1 and TRBJ2-7; TRBD1 matches 8 bases. The junction had 4 bases not matched to a gene; V was cut back by 2 bases and J by 1 base. The germline gives CDR1 MGHRA, CDR2 YSYEKL. The CDR3 has 15 amino acids. CDR3 nucleotide sequence: TGCGCCAGCAGCCAAATTGACAGGGGATCCTACGAGCAGTACTTC. It yields the protein CASSQIDRGSYEQYF.

A few counts support this clone. The genes are TRBV29-1 and TRBJ1-2, with TRBD1 as a possible D gene (5 bases). The CDR3 length is 10 residues. Per germline, CDR1 SQVTM and CDR2 ANQGSEA. V lost 4 bases to trimming and J lost 8 bases, with 8 bases between them. The CDR3 here is CSVGRDGYTF. The CDR3 nucleotides read TGCAGCGTTGGCAGGGACGGCTACACCTTC.

The J gene is TRBJ2-3, the V gene TRBV2; D is perhaps TRBD2 (5 bases). Germline CDR1 SNHLY, CDR2 FYNNEI. The germline V and J ends were trimmed by 3 bases and 1 base, with 11 bases remaining between them. The CDR3 covers 15 residues. The chain's CDR3 is CASSDPAEGTDTQYF. In nucleotides, the CDR3 is TGTGCCAGCAGTGACCCAGCGGAAGGCACAGATACGCAGTATTTT.

J is TRBJ2-3 and V is TRBV29-1, with D uncertain. There are 12 residues in the CDR3. Germline V CDR1 and CDR2: SQVTM, ANQGSEA. V was pared by 4 bases and J by 1 base, with 6 bases between. The CDR3 bases are TGCAGCGTTGTGGGTGGCACAGATACGCAGTATTTT. Translating it yields CSVVGGTDTQYF.

This chain joins TRBV6-5 and TRBJ1-5; tentative D call: TRBD1 (5 bases). Germline values: CDR1 MNHEY, CDR2 SVGAGI. The CDR3 spans 14 residues. Trimming removed 0 bases at V and 6 bases at J, with 9 bases between. This CDR3 is CASSYSGEVQPQHF. DNA for the CDR3: TGTGCCAGCAGTTACTCAGGGGAAGTTCAGCCCCAGCATTTT.

This clone turned up a few times. The chain couples TRBV29-1 to TRBJ1-2; no firm D call. With 3 bases removed from V and 3 bases from J, the gap between germline ends came to 11 bases. The germline CDR1 and CDR2 sequences are SQVTM and ANQGSEA. This CDR3 spans 13 amino acids. The CDR3 sequence is CSVEGAGDYGYTF. Written as DNA, the CDR3 is TGCAGCGTTGAGGGTGCCGGTGACTATGGCTACACCTTC.

This clone was observed a handful of times. The rearrangement links TRBV20-1 to TRBJ2-1; D is uncertain. From germline, CDR1 is DFQATT and CDR2 SNEGSKA (reference sequence). This CDR3 is built from 11 residues. V lost 6 bases and J 8 bases, leaving 11 bases between the germline ends. The CDR3 DNA reads TGCAGTGCAAATGAAGTGGATGAGCAGTTCTTC. It encodes CSANEVDEQFF.

This chain links TRBV7-6 with TRBJ2-1, with TRBD2 matching 13 bases. With V trimmed by 3 bases and J by 7 bases, 3 bases remained unmatched. Germline values: CDR1 SGHVS, CDR2 FNYEAQ. This CDR3 has 15 residues. The DNA of the CDR3 is TGTGCCAGCAGCTTCACTAGCGGGGGGGTGAATGAGCAGTTCTTC. Protein: CASSFTSGGVNEQFF.

This clone is judged medium-sized. The chain has TRBV9 and TRBJ2-4; D may be TRBD2 (6 bases). V was pared by 7 bases and J by 5 bases, with 16 bases between. Per the germline V gene, CDR1 is SGDLS and CDR2 is YYNGEE. The CDR3 spans 14 residues. The CDR3 loop reads CASGPPSGENIQYF. CDR3 in DNA: TGTGCCAGCGGCCCTCCCTCGGGAGAAAACATTCAGTACTTC.

The chain uses TRBV29-1 and TRBJ2-2; the D is unclear. Between the trimmed V and J ends, which lost 3 bases and 1 base, there was a span of 6 bases. Germline CDR1 and CDR2: SQVTM and ANQGSEA. The CDR3 has 13 residues. CDR3 in DNA: TGCAGCGTTGATGGGGTGAACACCGGGGAGCTGTTTTTT. Residues: CSVDGVNTGELFF.

This clone was seen a handful of times. For the CDR3, the DNA is TGTGCCAGCAGTGAACTGACAGATACGCAGTATTTT. It yields the protein CASSELTDTQYF. The chain recombines TRBV25-1 with TRBJ2-3; D ambiguous. The V gene's germline CDR1 is MGHDK and CDR2 SYGVNS. CDR3 length: 12 amino acids. The ends were cut back, 2 bases at V and 3 bases at J, with 3 bases in the middle.

The chain recombines TRBV27 with TRBJ2-5; D gene ambiguous. Trimming stripped 6 bases from V and 5 bases from J, with 19 bases between. The CDR3 is 15 amino acids. CDR1 is MNHEY and CDR2 is SMNVEV in the germline V gene (reference sequence). Here the CDR3 reads CASSRRPNVLETQYF. Written as DNA, the CDR3 is TGTGCCAGCAGCCGAAGGCCTAACGTTTTGGAGACCCAGTACTTC.

V and J are TRBV5-1 and TRBJ1-1, with D unresolved. This CDR3 has 14 amino acids. Trimming took off 8 bases at V and 4 bases at J, with 18 bases between the two ends. The germline gives CDR1 SGHRS, CDR2 YFSETQ. CDR3 region: CASRSEVSSTEAFF. The CDR3 DNA follows: TGCGCCAGTAGGTCGGAGGTATCAAGCACTGAAGCTTTCTTT.

Notes on this clone: Other DNA sequences within the sample encode an identical CDR3. The chain combines TRBV29-1 with TRBJ2-7; no definite D call. The CDR3 runs 12 residues. The V and J ends lost 2 bases and 2 bases respectively, with 7 bases between them. CDR1 SQVTM and CDR2 ANQGSEA come from the germline V gene. In nucleotides, the CDR3 is TGCAGCGTTGAAAGACGGCCCTACGAGCAGTACTTC. Encoded protein: CSVERRPYEQYF.